Listed below are T cell receptor beta chains from one sample, sequenced in a study of cytomegalovirus exposure and HLA in healthy donors. Using immunoSEQ multiplex PCR, the repertoire was profiled, and TCRdb retains in-frame clones only, with some absent. The table records 130,000 to 150,000 clones, approximately 80% of them present only once. Sequenced: PBMCs. These receptors were obtained from a woman aged 40-49 years in good health and CMV-seropositive. CDR3s include the opening cysteine and the closing phenylalanine or tryptophan. Fields, in order: clone size, V gene, CDR3 protein. The listing skips clone size in some rows; elsewhere it reads once, few, many or a size class.

. TRBV27 CASSPTTGSGETQYF
. TRBV7-6 CASSSGAGRYVNYGYTF
. TRBV18 CASSPMGQAFGANVLTF
. TRBV19 CASTTFRRDQPQHF
. TRBV10-3 CAISESSVGEAEQETQYF
. TRBV28 CASSLWRVGQPQHF
. TRBV27 CASSLRGTVIQYF
. TRBV23-1 CASTSGTGASYEQYF
. TRBV4-2 CASSQDLSTDTQYF
. TRBV30 CAWSGAREQYF
. TRBV5-1 CASSSSSGSSYEQYF
few TRBV10-3 CAISENRAAYEQYF
few TRBV6-6 CASSYSRTGGKNEQFF
few TRBV7-2 CASSPPTLRGTGELFF
once TRBV27 CASSSPGQSSSYEQYF
. TRBV15 CATSRTPGQGSLGQFF
once TRBV7-2 CASSSVNYNEQFF
. TRBV5-4 CASSYDRLQYF
. TRBV5-8 CASSSGQGHSPLHF
. TRBV2 CASSFSGKSSYEQYF
. TRBV5-1 CASSLVRGGFTDTQYF
. TRBV6-6 CASSQPDRGSSYEQYF
. TRBV7-2 CASSPAPRPGDYEQYF
. TRBV30 CAYQQVQETQYF
. TRBV27 CASSQGPEAFF
. TRBV9 CASSVRDMNTEAFF
. TRBV28 CASSLYVSSYSGNTIYF
. TRBV19 CASSDGGAGGAGELFF
. TRBV7-9 CSSSDMNTEAFF
. TRBV9 CASSADRLYGYTF
. TRBV5-1 CASSSGRITDTQYF
. TRBV27 CASRTAGGFTGELFF
. TRBV28 CASSTRTGAFGNTIYF
few TRBV7-9 CASSAGPILYSPLHF
. TRBV7-6 CASSGPSAGGSTDTQYF
once TRBV7-9 CASSVGGQGAIGELFF
. TRBV4-1 CASSQGEGRAIYGYTF
. TRBV5-6 CASSREYYEQYF
. TRBV7-2 CASSLRSGINQPQHF
. TRBV29-1 CSVAATLNYEQYF
. TRBV4-3 CASSQNIRANTEAFF
once TRBV11-2 CASSRGLPGGYTF
few TRBV5-5 CASSVVFRDRVSGNTIYF
. TRBV6-5 CASSYSPPRYEQYF
. TRBV18 CASSLPGTQANVLTF
. TRBV28 CASRTSGRTDTQYF
. TRBV19 CASSAVGGNYGYTF